Listed below are T cell receptor beta chains from one sample, sequenced in a study of cytomegalovirus exposure and HLA in healthy donors. Some clones are missing from TCRdb's copy, which holds only in-frame ones; the method was immunoSEQ multiplex PCR. The repertoire holds roughly 100,000 clones, with about 87% as singletons. Sequencing input: PBMCs. The source is a woman younger than 30 in good health and CMV-seropositive. The CDR3 runs from the conserved cysteine through the conserved F or W. D genes are given only for firm matches.

v_gene	d_gene	j_gene	CDR3aa
TRBV27	-	TRBJ2-3	CASSLAASTDTQYF
TRBV18	-	TRBJ1-1	CASSPATGNTEAFF
TRBV6-5	-	TRBJ1-3	CASSYSGRYLGNTIYF
TRBV7-9	-	TRBJ1-3	CASSQIRGSGNTIYF
TRBV5-3	TRBD2	TRBJ2-3	CARSPTSGGASDTQYF
TRBV27	TRBD1	TRBJ1-2	CASSQFGRGPLSGYTF
TRBV28	-	TRBJ1-1	CASSLGNIGEAFF
TRBV25-1	TRBD1	TRBJ1-6	CASSTPGTGGIGSPLHF
TRBV9	TRBD1	TRBJ2-7	CASSVGGQGASEQYF
TRBV7-2	TRBD2	TRBJ2-1	CASSLGISGGEEQFF
TRBV27	TRBD2	TRBJ2-3	CASSLTSGGAFSTDTQYF
TRBV28	-	TRBJ1-4	CASSTQKQGSREKLFF
TRBV11-2	-	TRBJ2-2	CAFSALNTGELFF
TRBV4-1	TRBD1	TRBJ2-5	CASSPLTRDRGRFETQYF
TRBV9	TRBD2	TRBJ2-2	CASSFGRLAGNTGELFF